This TCR beta chain was captured in a study of circulating and synovial CD4+ cells in juvenile arthritis. Study conclusions and caveats: Shared-clonotype fractions with synovium likely underestimate full repertoire overlap. The pathogenic-like versus bulk T cell difference escaped Vbeta family analysis.

For this clone: The antigen is unknown.

V lost 5 bases to trimming and J lost 1 base, with 9 bases between them. The CDR3 length is 13 residues. Germline loops: CDR1 SGHTA, CDR2 FQGNSA. Using immunoSEQ multiplex PCR, the repertoire was profiled, and TCRdb retains in-frame clones only, with some absent. The table includes some 35,000 clones, over 95% detected once. Sequenced samples came from active juvenile idiopathic arthritis patients. Sequencing was carried out using CD4+ T cells from blood. The chain has TRBV7-2 and TRBJ2-7; D remains ambiguous. This receptor was obtained from a human donor with juvenile idiopathic arthritis. The CDR3 region is CASSTTWSYEQYF. CDR3 DNA sequence: TGTGCCAGCAGCACCACATGGTCCTACGAGCAGTACTTC.